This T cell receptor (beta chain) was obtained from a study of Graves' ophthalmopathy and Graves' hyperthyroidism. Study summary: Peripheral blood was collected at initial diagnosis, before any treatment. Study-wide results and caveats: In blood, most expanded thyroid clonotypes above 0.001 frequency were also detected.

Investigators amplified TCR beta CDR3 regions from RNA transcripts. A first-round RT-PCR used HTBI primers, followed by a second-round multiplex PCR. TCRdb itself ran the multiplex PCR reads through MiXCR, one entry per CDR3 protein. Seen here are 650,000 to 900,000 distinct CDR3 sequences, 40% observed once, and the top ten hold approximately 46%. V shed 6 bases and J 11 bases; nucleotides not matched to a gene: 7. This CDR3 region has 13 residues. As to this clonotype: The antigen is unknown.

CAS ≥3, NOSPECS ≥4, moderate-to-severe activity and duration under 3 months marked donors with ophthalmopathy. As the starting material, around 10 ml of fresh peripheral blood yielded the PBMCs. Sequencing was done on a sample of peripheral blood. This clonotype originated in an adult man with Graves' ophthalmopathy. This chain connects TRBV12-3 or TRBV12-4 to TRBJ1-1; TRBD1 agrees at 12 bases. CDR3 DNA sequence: TGTGCCAGCAGCCCCCGGGACAGGGGGCCGGCTTTCTTT. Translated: CASSPRDRGPAFF.